Sequencing of this TCR beta chain was carried out in a study of blood T cell repertoires in COVID-19. Profiled with immunoSEQ multiplex PCR; TCRdb holds only in-frame clones, not every one. The data show about 100,000 clones, 85% to 95% seen once. V was shortened by 2 bases and J by 1 base, with 17 bases between the two germline ends. Looked up from germline, CDR1 is MNHNS and CDR2 is SASEGT. The CDR3 contains 17 residues. Sequencing input: peripheral blood. The receptor comes from a middle-aged man with active COVID-19. The chain is built from TRBV6-1 and TRBJ1-1; tentatively, D is TRBD1 (5 bases). The CDR3 DNA reads as TGTGCCAGCAGTGAAACAAGGGGACGGGGAGGGAACACTGAAGCTTTCTTT. As protein: CASSETRGRGGNTEAFF.